Presented here are 4 T cell receptor beta chains from one specimen sequenced in a study of T cells after posttransplantation cyclophosphamide. The naive gate required viable CD3+CD4+ or CD3+CD8+ cells with CCR7+CD45RA+CD45RO-CD95-CD27+CD28+ phenotype. Repertoires were generated with immunoSEQ multiplex PCR, while TCRdb's copy carries only in-frame clones and drops some. Of some 20,000 clones in the sample, over 95% were seen once. Input material: naive CD4+ T cells sorted from PBMCs. These receptor sequences come from a man aged 35 to 55 in good health, CMV-negative, and a related stem cell transplant donor.

This clone was detected only once. The rearrangement links TRBV10-3 to TRBJ1-2; 7 bases agree with TRBD1. The germline gives CDR1 ENHRY, CDR2 SYGVKD. V shed 0 bases, J shed 3 bases, and the junction held 4 bases outside the gene matches. The length of the CDR3 is 15 residues. The CDR3 DNA sequence: TGTGCCATCAGTGAGTCGAGAGGACAGGACTATGGCTACACCTTC. Translating gives CAISESRGQDYGYTF.

The chain uses TRBV4-2 and TRBJ2-3, with TRBD1 matching 9 bases. This CDR3 has 17 amino acids. CDR1 is LGHNA and CDR2 is YNFKEQ in the germline V gene. Germline trimming cut 5 bases from V and 4 bases from J; bases unmatched to any gene: 13. The CDR3 loop reads CASSKYRGRGSADTQYF. DNA of the CDR3: TGTGCCAGCAGCAAATACAGGGGGCGCGGGTCAGCAGATACGCAGTATTTT.

The chain links TRBV19 to TRBJ2-7; TRBD2 is a possible D gene (6 bases). Germline CDR1 is LNHDA and CDR2 is SQIVND (reference sequence). Deletions cut 4 bases from V and 5 bases from J, with 12 bases between. The CDR3 has 13 residues. For the CDR3, the DNA is TGTGCCAGTAGTAGCTGGGACTCGCACGAGCAGTACTTC. Residues: CASSSWDSHEQYF.

The V call is TRBV6-5, the J call TRBJ1-1; maybe TRBD1 (6 bases). Trimming cost V 6 bases and J 9 bases, with 17 bases left between them. The germline CDR1 and CDR2 sequences are MNHEY and SVGAGI. This CDR3 has 13 residues. In nucleotides, the CDR3 is TGTGCCAGCAGGGAGGTTGCGGACAGACAAGCTTTCTTT. Residues: CASREVADRQAFF.